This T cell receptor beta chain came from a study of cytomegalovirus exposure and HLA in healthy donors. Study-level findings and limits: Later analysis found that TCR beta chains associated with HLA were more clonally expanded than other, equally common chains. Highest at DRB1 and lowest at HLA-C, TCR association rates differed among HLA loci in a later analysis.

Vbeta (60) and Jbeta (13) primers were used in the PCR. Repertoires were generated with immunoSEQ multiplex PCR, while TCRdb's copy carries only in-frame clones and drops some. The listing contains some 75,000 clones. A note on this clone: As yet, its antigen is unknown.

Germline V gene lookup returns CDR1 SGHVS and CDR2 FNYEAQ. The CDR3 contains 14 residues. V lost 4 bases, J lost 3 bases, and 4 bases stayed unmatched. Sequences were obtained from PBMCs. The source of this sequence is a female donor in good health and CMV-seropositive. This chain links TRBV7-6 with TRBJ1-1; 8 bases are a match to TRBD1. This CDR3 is CASSYTGGDTEAFF. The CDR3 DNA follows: TGTGCCAGCAGCTATACAGGGGGGGACACTGAAGCTTTCTTT. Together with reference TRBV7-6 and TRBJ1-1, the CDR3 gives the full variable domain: GAGVSQSPRYKVTKRGQDVALRCDPISGHVSLYWYRQALGQGPEFLTYFNYEAQQDKSGLPNDRFSAERPEGSISTLTIQRTEQRDSAMYRCASSYTGGDTEAFFGQGTRLTVV.